This T cell receptor (beta chain) was observed in a study of blood T cell repertoires in COVID-19. Study information: Samples taken during acute and convalescent COVID-19 were collected in the United States, Italy and Spain. PBMCs, B-cell-depleted T cells, or T cells provided the cDNA or gDNA that made up the material.

Here immunoSEQ multiplex PCR was the method, and the copy in TCRdb shows in-frame clones only, minus some. The sample includes about 430,000 clones, 80% to 90% of them seen just once. Recovery meant two consecutive negative NP/OP PCR tests, professional clearance, or resolved symptoms. CDR1 and CDR2 (germline): SNHLY, FYNNEI. The CDR3 is 12 amino acids. The V end lost 8 bases, the J end lost 0 bases, and 6 bases lay between the germline ends. Sequenced material: PBMCs or T cells enriched from blood (not recorded which). This sequence originates from a man younger than 45 who had recovered from COVID-19. This chain connects TRBV2 to TRBJ2-3; TRBD2 is a possible D gene (5 bases). CDR3 sequence: CASEGSTDTQYF. For the CDR3, the DNA is TGTGCCAGCGAGGGTAGCACAGATACGCAGTATTTT. Complete variable domain (other parts from reference TRBV2 and TRBJ2-3): EPEVTQTPSHQVTQMGQEVILRCVPISNHLYFYWYRQILGQKVEFLVSFYNNEISEKSEIFDDQFSVERPDGSNFTLKIRSTKLEDSAMYFCASEGSTDTQYFGPGTRLTVL.